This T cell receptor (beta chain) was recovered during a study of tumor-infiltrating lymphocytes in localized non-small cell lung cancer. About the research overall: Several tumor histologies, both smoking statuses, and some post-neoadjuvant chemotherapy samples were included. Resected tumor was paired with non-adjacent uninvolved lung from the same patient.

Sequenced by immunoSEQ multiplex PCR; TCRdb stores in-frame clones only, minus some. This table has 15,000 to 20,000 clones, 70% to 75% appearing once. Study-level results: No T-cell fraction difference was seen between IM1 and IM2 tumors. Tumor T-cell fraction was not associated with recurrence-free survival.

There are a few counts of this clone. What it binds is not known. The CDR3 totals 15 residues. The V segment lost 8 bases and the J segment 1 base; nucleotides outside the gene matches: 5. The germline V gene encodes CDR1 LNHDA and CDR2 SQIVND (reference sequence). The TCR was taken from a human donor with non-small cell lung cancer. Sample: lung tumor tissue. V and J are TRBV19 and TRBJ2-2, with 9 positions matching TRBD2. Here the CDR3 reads CASGRLAVNTGELFF. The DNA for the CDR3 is TGTGCCAGTGGACGACTAGCGGTGAACACCGGGGAGCTGTTTTTT.